The clone carrying this T cell receptor (beta chain) is a singleton in its sample. Antigen specificity is unknown. This record comes from a study of CD4 T cells in relation to SARS-CoV-2 and coronaviruses. Profiling relied on immunoSEQ multiplex PCR, and the TCRdb table lists in-frame clones only, not all of them. This table has about 26,000 clones, just under 75% appearing once. Study results and caveats: Each donor contributed either pre-pandemic or post-infection samples, not both.

CDR3 length: 13 residues. Trimming pared 7 bases from V and 4 bases from J, leaving 12 bases between. Unexposed donor CD4+ T cells date from about 2011-2019, before the COVID-19 pandemic. After ten to eleven days of culture, CD4+ T cells were isolated. Testing used SARS-CoV-2 S/N and four cold-coronavirus spikes on unexposed-donor CD4+ T cells, cells permitting. The V call is TRBV12-3 or TRBV12-4, the J call TRBJ2-3; D is perhaps TRBD1 (6 bases). The source of this sequence is a human donor in good health. The specimen sequenced was CD4+ T cells from PBMCs, cultured in vitro. The chain's CDR3 is CASTQGSADTQYF. DNA of the CDR3: TGTGCCAGCACTCAGGGGAGCGCAGATACGCAGTATTTT.